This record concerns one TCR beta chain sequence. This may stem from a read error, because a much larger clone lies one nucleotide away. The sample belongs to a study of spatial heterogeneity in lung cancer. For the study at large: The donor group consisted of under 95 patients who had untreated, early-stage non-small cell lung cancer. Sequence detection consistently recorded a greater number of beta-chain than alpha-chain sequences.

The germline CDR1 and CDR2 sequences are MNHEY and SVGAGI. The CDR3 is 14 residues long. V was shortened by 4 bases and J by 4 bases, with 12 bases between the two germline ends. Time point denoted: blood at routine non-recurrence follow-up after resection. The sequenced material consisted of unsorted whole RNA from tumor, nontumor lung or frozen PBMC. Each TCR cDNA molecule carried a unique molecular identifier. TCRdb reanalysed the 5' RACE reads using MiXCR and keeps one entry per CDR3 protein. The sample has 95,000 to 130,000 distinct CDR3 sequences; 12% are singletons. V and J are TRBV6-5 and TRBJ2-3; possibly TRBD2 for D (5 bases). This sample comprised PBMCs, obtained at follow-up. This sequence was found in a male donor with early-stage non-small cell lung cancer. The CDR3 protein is CASSLPPEADTQYF. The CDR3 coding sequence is TGTGCCAGCAGTTTGCCCCCGGAGGCAGATACGCAGTATTTT.